This T cell receptor (beta chain) was captured by sequencing in a study of shared clonotypes between healthy human individuals. This clone was counted between two and nine times. Naive CD8 cells lacked CD45RO and underwent positive selection for CCR7, leaving out terminally differentiated effector memory CD45RA+ cells. Each sample came from a Caucasian adult donor living in Nashville, Tennessee. Sorted-subset replicate PCRs used 200 ng DNA, approximately 30,000 T cell genomes. Sequencing used immunoSEQ multiplex PCR; TCRdb keeps in-frame clones, though not all of them. Of roughly 2,000,000 clones listed, about 94% are singletons. The source of this sequence is a man in his late teens or twenties in good health. Some clones in this sample may be carry-over from other donors' samples. The sequencing sample was made of naive CD8+ T cells from PBMCs.

CDR3 nucleotides: TGTGCCAGCAAGTCAACAGTCCTGCACACTGAAGCTTTCTTT. This codes for CASKSTVLHTEAFF. J is TRBJ1-1 and V is TRBV6-5; no definite D call. Germline CDR1 reads MNHEY; CDR2 reads SVGAGI. The CDR3 length is 14 residues. V was shortened by 7 bases and J by 3 bases, with 15 bases between the two germline ends.